The TCR beta chain under discussion was sequenced for a study of response to subunit inactivated influenza vaccine. Study-level points and caveats: The study's authors posited that every seasonal influenza vaccination enlists few new T cells.

A remark on this clonotype: The antigen is unknown.

Each CDR3 protein gets one entry after TCRdb re-called the RT-PCR reads with MiXCR. The sample records fewer than 550,000 distinct CDR3 sequences, about 25% being singletons. The ends were cut back, 2 bases at V and 7 bases at J, with 17 bases in the middle. Per the germline V gene, CDR1 is SEHNR and CDR2 is FQNEAQ (reference sequence). This CDR3 spans 15 amino acids. This chain joins TRBV7-9 and TRBJ1-1, with D maybe TRBD1 (5 bases). The source material was CD4+ T cells sorted from PBMCs, sampled approximately 5 days after vaccination. The clonotype originates from a man aged 50 or older who received an inactivated influenza vaccine. The CDR3 DNA is TGTGCCAGCAGCTTACAGGGTTTGGGTCAGGATGAAGCTTTCTTT. As protein: CASSLQGLGQDEAFF. Supplemented by reference TRBV7-9 and TRBJ1-1, the full variable domain reads DTGVSQNPRHKITKRGQNVTFRCDPISEHNRLYWYRQTLGQGPEFLTYFQNEAQLEKSRLLSDRFSAERPKGSFSTLEIQRTEQGDSAMYLCASSLQGLGQDEAFFGQGTRLTVV.